The source of this T cell receptor (beta chain) is a study of T cells in women clearing cervical HPV infection. Study-wide points: CIN3+ cases had significantly higher TCR richness than controls; evenness did not differ.

Only in-frame clones appear in the TCRdb table, and some are missing; sequencing was by immunoSEQ multiplex PCR. The repertoire table contains tens of thousands of clones. Regarding this clone: Its antigen is undetermined. Sequencing ends 3 residues short of the CDR3 end; the germline J gene provides the rest.

The CDR3 loop spans 14 amino acids. Germline values: CDR1 SEHNR, CDR2 FQNEAQ (reference sequence). Trimming took off 5 bases at V and 1 base at J, with 11 bases between the two ends. The V call is TRBV7-9, the J call TRBJ2-5, with D possibly TRBD1 on 5 matching bases. This clonotype was sampled from a woman aged 18 to 75 with a cervical HPV16 infection that either progressed to CIN3+ or cleared (not recorded which). Material: blood buffy coat. The CDR3: CASSKDSFQETQYF. The sequenced CDR3 bases are TGTGCCAGCAGCAAAGACAGTTTCCAAGAGACC.